The clone carrying this T cell receptor beta chain appeared once. The antigen remains unidentified. The data derive from a study of vaccination effects on CD4 cells after COVID-19. Whole-study findings and limits: Few convalescent patients, and no early post-infection timepoints, were available to the study. Vaccine-induced clones in healthy vaccinees cross-reacted with common cold coronaviruses in only 1 of 255 cases.

Germline CDR1 and CDR2: ENHRY and SYGVKD. The CDR3 runs to 14 residues. Germline trimming cut 6 bases from V and 1 base from J; bases unmatched to any gene: 5. This table comes from immunoSEQ multiplex PCR, and its TCRdb copy is limited to in-frame clones, with some not included. In the table there are some 41,000 clones, 66% of which are singletons. Within the ViraFEST assay, antigen-specific CD4+ T cells underwent expansion with viral peptide pools prior to sequencing. When more than 9 days of culture had elapsed, CD4+ T cells were isolated. Having tested negative for nucleocapsid antibodies, the vaccine recipients showed no prior SARS-CoV-2 infection. It was with 10 IU/ml IL-2 and around 10 ug/ml peptides that roughly 2.2 million PBMC per well were cultured. Researchers swapped half the medium for IL-2 medium on both days 3 and 7.

Sample: CD4+ T cells from PBMCs cultured with HCoV-OC43 spike peptides, taken before COVID-19 vaccination. Subset reported: HCoV-OC43 spike overlapping peptide pool stimulation. This receptor was taken from a human donor who received a COVID-19 vaccine. This sequence joins TRBV10-3 and TRBJ2-5, with TRBD2 matching 7 bases. The CDR3 DNA reads as TGTGCCATCAGACCGTCTAGCGGCCAAGAGACCCAGTACTTC. It translates to CAIRPSSGQETQYF.